This paragraph covers one TCR beta chain sequence. This clonotype came up a few times. This clone's antigen is unknown. One base away there is no much larger clone; base qualities are not given. The entry originates in a study of CD8 T cells in ankylosing spondylitis (dated by TCRdb to about 2017). Study-wide context: To find TCR variants linked to disease, the study profiled T cell receptor beta repertoires in ankylosing spondylitis patients and healthy donors. In total, the full study cohort was made up of 85 to 140 healthy donors and 25 to 30 ankylosing spondylitis patients. Peripheral blood samples were taken, and synovial fluid was additionally collected from ankylosing spondylitis patients. What the authors observed across the whole study: A TCR beta motif of roughly 8 highly homologous amino acid variants appeared characteristic of blood from ankylosing spondylitis patients. The disease-linked clones were reported to be significantly enriched in matched synovial fluid samples from ankylosing spondylitis patients. A CD8+ phenotype was shown by the disease-linked clones, which were found at relatively low frequencies in peripheral blood. Some of the motif variants had been reported before in the synovial fluid and blood of reactive arthritis patients, a finding that suggests common disease-initiation mechanisms.

V sheds 3 bases and J sheds 0 bases, leaving 8 bases between their ends. From the cysteine through the phenylalanine, the CDR3 covers 15 amino acids. Left in the record is the CDR3 DNA by itself, 45 bases read in frame from the first base. CDR1 SEHNR and CDR2 FQNEAQ are derived from the germline V gene (reference sequence). The instrument given in TCRdb is Illumina HiSeq 2500. Quantitative 5'-RACE with molecular barcodes was used to prepare TCR beta libraries. The paper's data handling went like this. To identify disease-linked TCR variants, a new computational method was used, one built on a probabilistic model of VDJ rearrangement. TCRdb itself trimmed the public reads at Q25 with fastp, ran MiXCR and retained productive beta chains. When rows share a CDR3 protein, they turn into one entry using the most common DNA and genes. These V and J calls are TCRdb output, not the study's own analysis. For this sample there are fewer than 250,000 distinct CDR3 sequences; more than 9% appear just once. Jointly, the top ten make up less than 3% of the sample.

Sequenced material: blood, either unsorted or a sorted T cell fraction (not recorded which). The chain couples TRBV7-9 to TRBJ2-2, with the D gene not clear enough to name. The TCR was taken from a male donor with ankylosing spondylitis or in good health (not recorded which). The CDR3 in this case is CASSFDTSNTGELFF. The DNA is as follows: TGTGCCAGCAGCTTCGACACGTCGAACACCGGGGAGCTGTTTTTT.